This TCR beta chain was observed in a study of CD8 T cells in ankylosing spondylitis. Study-level findings and limits: For ankylosing spondylitis blood, a TCR beta motif of under ten highly homologous variants appeared characteristic. According to the report, clones linked to the disease were significantly enriched in matched synovial fluid samples taken from ankylosing spondylitis patients.

V was shortened by 1 base and J by 5 bases, with 14 bases between the two germline ends. CDR1 is DFQATT, CDR2 SNEGSKA, per germline (reference sequence). The CDR3 contains 14 residues. Concerning this clonotype itself: Its antigen is not identified.

In making TCR beta libraries, quantitative 5'-RACE with molecular barcodes was used. MiXCR was run by TCRdb on the 5' RACE reads, yielding one entry per CDR3 protein. The sample contains 350,000 to 450,000 distinct CDR3 sequences, roughly a quarter of which appear only once. The V and J genes are TRBV20-1 and TRBJ2-5; a possible D gene is TRBD1 (5 bases). The sequencing sample was made of blood, either unsorted or a sorted T cell fraction (not recorded which). The source is a male donor with ankylosing spondylitis. The CDR3 protein is CSARGTWALETQYF. The CDR3 DNA sequence: TGCAGTGCTAGAGGGACATGGGCGTTGGAGACCCAGTACTTC.